The subject of this entry is one TCR beta chain. This entry comes from a study of blood T cell repertoires in COVID-19. Background on the study: The samples span acute and convalescent COVID-19 from the United States, Italy and Spain. The analysed material was cDNA or gDNA that came from T cells, B-cell-depleted T cells, or PBMCs.

Those enrolled, adults aged roughly 18 to 100 years, came from roughly 22 US areas. For recovered donors of Cohort 3, there were two negative PCRs, clearance, or symptom resolution. Data came from immunoSEQ multiplex PCR; TCRdb stores just in-frame clones and leaves some out. The table has approximately 300,000 clones, 70% to 90% seen once. The sequencing input was PBMCs or T cells enriched from blood (not recorded which). The sequence was obtained from a woman in her twenties or thirties who had recovered from COVID-19.

The CDR3 protein is CASSRQAPASYEQYF. As DNA, the CDR3 is TGTGCCAGCTCACGGCAAGCCCCAGCGTCCTACGAGCAGTACTTC. The chain has TRBV18 and TRBJ2-7, with D uncertain. CDR1 KGHSH and CDR2 LQKENI come from the germline V gene. With 4 bases removed from V and 1 base from J, the gap between germline ends came to 14 bases. There are 15 residues in the CDR3.